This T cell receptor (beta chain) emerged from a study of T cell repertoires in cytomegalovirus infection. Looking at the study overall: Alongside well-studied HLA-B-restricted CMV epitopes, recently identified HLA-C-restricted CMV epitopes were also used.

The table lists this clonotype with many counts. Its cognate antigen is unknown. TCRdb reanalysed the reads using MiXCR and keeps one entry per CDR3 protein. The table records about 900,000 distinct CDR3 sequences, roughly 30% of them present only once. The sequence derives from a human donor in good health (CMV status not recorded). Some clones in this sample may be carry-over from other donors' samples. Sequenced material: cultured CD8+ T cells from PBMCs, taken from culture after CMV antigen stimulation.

For the CDR3, the DNA is TGTGCCAGCAGCTTAGCGGCCTCTGGGGCCAACGTCCTGACTTTC. Protein: CASSLAASGANVLTF. J is TRBJ2-6 and V is TRBV7-6, with D uncertain. The CDR3 contains 15 residues. Between the trimmed V and J ends, which lost 0 bases and 0 bases, there was a span of 3 bases. The germline gives CDR1 SGHVS, CDR2 FNYEAQ.